Listed below are T cell receptor beta chains from one sample, sequenced in a study of blood T cells in healthy people across ages. TCRdb reanalysed the 5' RACE reads using MiXCR and keeps one entry per CDR3 protein. The top ten hold over 15% of the sample, which has approximately 1,100,000 distinct CDR3 sequences, 45% seen once. The sequencing input was blood. Receptors originate from a woman aged 55-69 years in good health. Each CDR3 is given with its conserved first and last residue.

j_call v_call cdr3_aa
TRBJ2-3 TRBV20-1 CSAQPTSLSTDTQYF
TRBJ1-4 TRBV3-1 CASTRGNNEKLFF
TRBJ2-7 TRBV6-6 CASSYSPHRGYEQYF
TRBJ1-2 TRBV5-1 CASSLGPDNYGYTF
TRBJ2-1 TRBV9 CASSVDSYEQFF
TRBJ1-2 TRBV28 CASSLSDASSSYGYTF
TRBJ2-6 TRBV11-2 CASSSGQLGANVLTF
TRBJ2-6 TRBV5-4 CASSFLVRKGSGANVLTF
TRBJ2-1 TRBV7-3 CASSPSSGYFNEQFF
- TRBV12-3/TRBV12-4 CASSLIAGVAYNEQYF
TRBJ1-1 TRBV10-3 CAISLRMNTEAFF
TRBJ2-4 TRBV7-8 CASRGGEGVTKNIQYF
TRBJ1-2 TRBV3-1 CASSQDSARQSGYTF
- TRBV5-6 CASRGWSYNEQYF
TRBJ2-1 TRBV4-3 CASSQATLGWNNEQFF
TRBJ2-7 TRBV2 CASKEDEQYF
TRBJ2-7 TRBV2 CASSALAGGYSNEQYF
TRBJ2-7 TRBV3-1 CASSQFRDRGPHEQYF
TRBJ2-3 TRBV5-1 CASSATGAYTDTQYF
TRBJ2-7 TRBV6-2/TRBV6-3 CASTAVYYEQYF